Presented here are 29 T cell receptor beta chains from one specimen sequenced in a study of Graves' ophthalmopathy and Graves' hyperthyroidism listed by TCRdb under 2018. Sequencer: Illumina HiSeq 2000. TCR beta CDR3 regions were amplified from RNA transcripts for repertoire sequencing. The first round of RT-PCR was done with HTBI primers and the Qiagen OneStep RT-PCR kit, and was followed by a second round of multiplex PCR, then size selection and purification. TCRdb handled the public reads itself, with Q25 trimming in fastp and clone calling in MiXCR, and kept productive beta chains. Rows are combined by CDR3 protein, so each entry shows the most common genes and DNA. This sample holds about 590,000 distinct CDR3 sequences; about 40% were observed only once. The top ten hold about 4.6% of the sample. Sequenced sample: peripheral blood or thyroid tissue (not recorded which). These receptors originate from an adult man with Graves' hyperthyroidism.

This clonotype was counted at least ten times. V usage is TRBV19 and J usage is TRBJ1-3; D perhaps matches TRBD1 (5 bases). V shed 7 bases and J shed 5 bases, with 15 bases lying between them. Germline CDR1 and CDR2: LNHDA and SQIVND (reference sequence). There are 14 residues in the CDR3. The CDR3 protein is CASTEPGERNTIYF. CDR3 sequence (DNA): TGTGCCAGTACCGAACCGGGGGAACGAAACACCATATATTTT. Full variable domain (rest looked up from reference TRBV19 and TRBJ1-3): DGGITQSPKYLFRKEGQNVTLSCEQNLNHDAMYWYRQDPGQGLRLIYYSQIVNDFQKGDIAEGYSVSREKKESFPLTVTSAQKNPTAFYLCASTEPGERNTIYFGEGSWLTVV.

This clonotype was observed at least ten times. The rearrangement links TRBV7-8 to TRBJ1-1, with 8 bases fitting TRBD1. Germline assignment: CDR1 SGHVS and CDR2 FQNEAQ. The CDR3 runs to 12 residues. Trimming removed 4 bases from V and 8 bases from J; junction bases left unmatched: 3. Here the CDR3 reads CASSSYRGEAFF. CDR3 sequence (DNA): TGTGCCAGCAGCTCTTACAGGGGGGAAGCTTTCTTT.

This clonotype has at least ten counts. This chain links TRBV19 with TRBJ2-2; 11 bases match TRBD2. CDR1 is LNHDA and CDR2 is SQIVND in the germline V gene (reference sequence). Unmatched junction bases numbered 6, after V lost 3 bases and J lost 6 bases. There are 16 residues in the CDR3. The CDR3 coding sequence is TGTGCCAGTAGTATCCCTAGCGGGAGGATCCCCGGGGAGCTGTTTTTT. This encodes CASSIPSGRIPGELFF.

This clonotype was seen many times. The chain recombines TRBV6-5 with TRBJ1-5, with 7 positions matching TRBD1. CDR3 length equals 13 residues. V shed 6 bases, J shed 5 bases, and the junction held 4 bases outside the gene matches. CDR1 and CDR2 from the germline V gene are MNHEY and SVGAGI. The CDR3 sequence: CASRYRGDQPQHF. For the CDR3, the DNA is TGTGCCAGCAGGTACAGGGGAGATCAGCCCCAGCATTTT.

This clonotype was counted many times. The chain joins TRBV19 to TRBJ1-2, with 7 bases identical to TRBD1. The junction had 11 bases not matched to a gene; V was cut back by 1 base and J by 3 bases. Germline assignment: CDR1 LNHDA and CDR2 SQIVND (reference sequence). The CDR3 spans 17 residues. The DNA for the CDR3 is TGTGCCAGTAGTATAGGCCCCCGGGACAGCCTCGACTATGGCTACACCTTC. Translated, it gives CASSIGPRDSLDYGYTF.

On this clonotype: A read error may account for a junction end that differs from germline. The V gene is TRBV7-2, the J gene TRBJ1-1, with D hard to call. This CDR3 has 15 residues. Germline V gene data show CDR1 as SGHTA and CDR2 as FQGNSA. The CDR3 coding sequence is TGTACCAGCAGCTTAGGACTTGCACAGCGTTTTGAAGCTTCCTTT. It yields the protein CTSSLGLAQRFEASF.

The J gene is TRBJ2-2, the V gene TRBV4-1; D is ambiguous. The CDR3 has 17 residues. V was pared by 3 bases and J by 4 bases, with 18 bases between. The V gene's germline CDR1 is MGHRA and CDR2 YSYEKL. CDR3 protein: CASSQDLGVGSTGELFF. CDR3 in DNA: TGCGCCAGCAGCCAGGACCTTGGTGTGGGATCCACCGGGGAGCTGTTTTTT.

This clonotype was seen many times. The genes are TRBV25-1 and TRBJ2-3; weak D call: TRBD1 (6 bases). Germline values: CDR1 MGHDK, CDR2 SYGVNS. V was cut by 6 bases and J by 3 bases, with 10 bases left in between. The CDR3 has 13 residues. CDR3 region: CASRTTGTDTQYF. The CDR3 nucleotides read TGTGCCAGCAGAACAACAGGGACAGATACGCAGTATTTT.

Of note for this clonotype: A much more abundant neighbour one base away suggests this may be a read error. This CDR3 fails to terminate in the conserved phenylalanine or tryptophan, so it likely reflects a read error. The chain is built from TRBV5-1 and TRBJ2-7; tentatively, D is TRBD2 (6 bases). Germline V lookup: CDR1 SGHRS, CDR2 YFSETQ. This CDR3 region has 14 residues. CDR3: CASSVWDSPYEQYL. CDR3 coding DNA: TGTGCCAGCAGCGTTTGGGACTCCCCCTACGAGCAGTACCTC.

The chain joins TRBV12-3 or TRBV12-4 to TRBJ1-5; no clear D gene. Trimming removed 3 bases at V and 3 bases at J, with 6 bases between. The CDR3 extends over 13 amino acids. CDR3 bases: TGTGCCAGCAGTTTTAGGATCAATCAGCCCCAGCATTTT. Translation: CASSFRINQPQHF.

The CDR3 here is CASRDRRVGGYTF. CDR3 coding DNA: TGTGCCAGCAGAGATAGGAGGGTTGGGGGCTACACCTTC. This chain links TRBV25-1 with TRBJ1-2; unclear D gene. The CDR3 spans 13 residues. V lost 6 bases to trimming and J lost 8 bases, with 16 bases between them. Germline V gene sequence: CDR1 MGHDK, CDR2 SYGVNS.

This clonotype was detected a few times. This CDR3 is CASSRQGANEKLFF. For the CDR3, the DNA is TGTGCCAGTAGCCGACAGGGAGCTAATGAAAAACTGTTTTTT. The chain uses TRBV19 and TRBJ1-4; 7 bases match TRBD1. This CDR3 region has 14 residues. J lost 3 bases, V lost 6 bases, and 4 bases had no gene match. Germline V gene data show CDR1 as LNHDA and CDR2 as SQIVND (reference sequence).

The J gene is TRBJ1-2, the V gene TRBV7-2; 9 bases align to TRBD1. V lost 10 bases to trimming and J lost 7 bases; unmatched junction nucleotides: 7. CDR3 length: 12 residues. From germline, CDR1 is SGHTA and CDR2 FQGNSA. CDR3 DNA: TGTGCCATCGAAACGGGACAGGGTGGCTACACCTTC. Translation gives CAIETGQGGYTF. Together with reference TRBV7-2 and TRBJ1-2, the CDR3 gives the full variable domain: GAGVSQSPSNKVTEKGKDVELRCDPISGHTALYWYRQSLGQGLEFLIYFQGNSAPDKSGLPSDRFSAERTGGSVSTLTIQRTQQEDSAVYLCAIETGQGGYTFGSGTRLTVV.

The chain links TRBV7-9 to TRBJ1-2; D uncertain. V lost 6 bases and J lost 8, with 16 bases in between. In germline, CDR1 is SEHNR, CDR2 FQNEAQ (reference sequence). The CDR3 loop spans 13 amino acids. This CDR3 is CASRTDGLAGYTF. The CDR3 DNA sequence: TGTGCCAGCAGAACCGATGGACTAGCCGGCTACACCTTC.

J is TRBJ1-1 and V is TRBV20-1; D is unresolved. Looked up from germline, CDR1 is DFQATT and CDR2 is SNEGSKA (reference sequence). The CDR3 spans 14 residues. The V and J ends lost 0 bases and 2 bases respectively, with 10 bases between them. The CDR3 region has the DNA TGCAGTGCTAGAGAGGGCAGTGTAAACACTGAAGCTTTCTTT. This gives the protein CSAREGSVNTEAFF.

This clonotype was counted many times. This chain joins TRBV20-1 and TRBJ2-5; TRBD1 matches 9 bases. This CDR3 is built from 13 residues. Germline CDR1 DFQATT, CDR2 SNEGSKA (reference sequence). V lost 6 bases, J lost 4 bases, and 6 bases stayed unmatched. The CDR3 sequence: CSALGQGVETQYF. CDR3 nucleotides: TGCAGTGCCTTGGGACAGGGAGTAGAGACCCAGTACTTC.

The sample holds many counts of this clonotype. This rearrangement joins TRBV4-1 to TRBJ1-5; D unresolved. Trimming took 4 bases from V and 5 from J, leaving 15 bases between them. Germline V gene lookup returns CDR1 MGHRA and CDR2 YSYEKL. This CDR3 is built from 15 residues. The CDR3 protein is CASSLDGPGYQPQHF. CDR3 coding DNA: TGCGCCAGCAGCCTCGACGGGCCTGGATATCAGCCCCAGCATTTT.

Concerning this clonotype itself: No conserved phenylalanine or tryptophan ends this CDR3, so it is likely a read error. The DNA is left out, because the CDR3 cannot be placed on it with certainty; the CDR3 is given as TCRdb lists it. The chain is built from TRBV6-5 and TRBJ1-1. Inclusive of both ends, the CDR3 amounts to 11 amino acids. CDR1 MNHEY and CDR2 SVGAGI come from the germline V gene. The CDR3 is CASSYGGGANY.

The chain is built from TRBV2 and TRBJ1-5, with D possibly TRBD1 on 5 matching bases. V was clipped by 7 bases and J by 3 bases, with 13 bases between them. Germline V gene lookup returns CDR1 SNHLY and CDR2 FYNNEI. The CDR3 extends over 14 amino acids. The CDR3 bases are TGTGCCAGCACCGGGACGGTTGACAATCAGCCCCAGCATTTT. Amino acid sequence: CASTGTVDNQPQHF.

This clonotype was observed a few times. The rearrangement links TRBV20-1 to TRBJ1-4; 7 bases match TRBD1. The germline CDR1 and CDR2 sequences are DFQATT and SNEGSKA (reference sequence). The trim removed 0 bases at V and 8 bases at J, leaving 6 bases unmatched. There are 14 residues in the CDR3. The CDR3 nucleotides are TGCAGTGCTAGAGATGAGGCAGGGGGGGAAAAACTGTTTTTT. It encodes CSARDEAGGEKLFF.

This clonotype has a count of ten or more. Germline is not matched at one junction end, which may reflect a read error. The V gene is TRBV5-1, the J gene TRBJ1-1; D gene uncertain. This CDR3 region has 13 residues. The V gene's germline CDR1 is SGHRS and CDR2 YFSETQ. The CDR3 nucleotides read TGTGCCAGCAGCTTGGACGGAGGCACTGAAGCTTTCTTT. Protein product: CASSLDGGTEAFF.

CDR3 region: CAISEEKGRQGLTMNTEAFF. The CDR3 coding sequence is TGTGCCATCAGTGAAGAAAAGGGGAGACAGGGGCTAACTATGAACACTGAAGCTTTCTTT. The rearrangement uses TRBV10-3 and TRBJ1-1; 8 bases agree with TRBD1. The CDR3 consists of 20 residues. J was trimmed by 0 bases and V by 3 bases; bases with no gene match: 18. From germline, CDR1 is ENHRY and CDR2 SYGVKD.

This clonotype was detected many times. The chain is built from TRBV7-9 and TRBJ1-1, with TRBD1 matching 8 bases. V was clipped by 5 bases and J by 2 bases; unmatched bases: 4. Looked up from germline, CDR1 is SEHNR and CDR2 is FQNEAQ (reference sequence). The CDR3 spans 14 residues. CDR3 residues: CASSKDRVNTEAFF. The DNA for the CDR3 is TGTGCCAGCAGCAAGGACAGGGTCAACACTGAAGCTTTCTTT.

This clonotype was detected many times. This chain uses TRBV5-5 with TRBJ2-7, with 10 bases aligning to TRBD1. Trimming removed 5 bases from V and 4 bases from J; junction bases left unmatched: 9. Germline V gene sequence: CDR1 SGHKS, CDR2 YYEKEE (reference sequence). The CDR3 runs to 15 residues. The CDR3 region is CASSYTGTGDYEQYF. As DNA, the CDR3 is TGTGCCAGCAGTTACACCGGGACAGGGGATTACGAGCAGTACTTC. Looking up the rest from reference TRBV5-5 and TRBJ2-7 gives the full variable domain: DAGVTQSPTHLIKTRGQQVTLRCSPISGHKSVSWYQQVLGQGPQFIFQYYEKEERGRGNFPDRFSARQFPNYSSELNVNALLLGDSALYLCASSYTGTGDYEQYFGPGTRLTVT.

This chain joins TRBV2 and TRBJ2-7; TRBD1 or TRBD2 may be the D gene (5 bases each). This CDR3 spans 11 amino acids. CDR1 is SNHLY, CDR2 FYNNEI, per germline. The CDR3: CSTGTPCEQYF. CDR3 nucleotide sequence: TGTTCCACCGGGACCCCCTGCGAGCAGTACTTC.

The V call is TRBV5-8, the J call TRBJ1-4; D possibly corresponds to TRBD1 (5 bases). The CDR3 has 16 amino acids. CDR1 SGHTS and CDR2 YDEGEE come from the germline V gene. V lost 0 bases and J lost 0, with 9 bases in between. The CDR3 nucleotides read TGTGCCAGCAGCTTGGGGGACTCCGCAACTAATGAAAAACTGTTTTTT. This sequence encodes CASSLGDSATNEKLFF.

About this clonotype itself: The conserved closing phenylalanine or tryptophan is absent in this CDR3, likely reflecting a read error. The chain joins TRBV5-1 to TRBJ2-7; D is tentatively TRBD1 or TRBD2 (5 bases each). From germline, CDR1 is SGHRS and CDR2 YFSETQ. The CDR3 has 14 amino acids. With 0 bases removed from V and 1 base from J, the gap between germline ends came to 8 bases. CDR3 DNA sequence: TGCGCCAGCAGCTTGGAGGGACCTTCCTACGAGCAGTACCTC. Protein sequence: CASSLEGPSYEQYL.

This chain links TRBV19 with TRBJ2-5; 11 nucleotides agree with TRBD2. Germline values: CDR1 LNHDA, CDR2 SQIVND (reference sequence). Trimming at V came to 5 bases and at J to 4 bases, leaving 6 bases not matched to a gene. The CDR3 runs 15 residues. The CDR3 loop is CASSDLAGGGETQYF. The CDR3 DNA is TGTGCCAGTAGTGATCTAGCGGGAGGTGGAGAGACCCAGTACTTC.

This clonotype was found a few times. The CDR3 DNA is TGTGCCAGCAACGGACTAGCGGAAGAGACCCAGTACTTC. Translation gives CASNGLAEETQYF. The V gene is TRBV7-2, the J gene TRBJ2-5; the match to TRBD2 covers 10 bases. The J segment lost 3 bases and the V segment lost 7 bases, leaving 2 bases of the junction unmatched. Germline V CDR1 and CDR2: SGHTA, FQGNSA. The CDR3 runs 13 residues.